The 32 T cell receptor beta chains below come from one sample, sequenced in a study of blood T cells in healthy people across ages. Together with a sample-barcoded 5' primer, a J-beta primer mix was included in a second PCR lasting about 6 to 11 cycles. MiXCR, run by TCRdb on the 5' RACE reads, gives a single entry per CDR3 protein. The repertoire holds about 810,000 distinct CDR3 sequences, with about 34% as singletons. Sequencing was done on a sample of blood. All receptors come from a man between 18 and 35 years old in good health.

This clonotype has ten or more counts. This rearrangement joins TRBV7-8 to TRBJ2-7; D gene ambiguous. Trimming took off 5 bases at V and 4 bases at J, with 15 bases between the two ends. Germline values: CDR1 SGHVS, CDR2 FQNEAQ. This CDR3 is 14 amino acids long. The CDR3 loop is CASSPQRSGYEQYF. CDR3 DNA sequence: TGTGCCAGCAGCCCACAGAGGTCTGGGTACGAGCAGTACTTC.

The V call is TRBV27, the J call TRBJ2-1; D uncertain. From germline, CDR1 is MNHEY and CDR2 SMNVEV (reference sequence). The ends were cut back, 6 bases at V and 10 bases at J, with 10 bases in the middle. The CDR3 contains 11 residues. The CDR3 DNA follows: TGTGCCAGCAGAGGGTCCGTGGAGCAGTTCTTC. It encodes CASRGSVEQFF.

V usage is TRBV23-1 and J usage is TRBJ2-7; D not resolved. TRBV23-1 is marked as an open reading frame, function uncertain. Trimming removed 7 bases at V and 2 bases at J, with 18 bases between. The CDR3 has 15 amino acids. The CDR3 spells CASIPGHLLPYEQYF. In DNA, the CDR3 is TGCGCCAGCATACCGGGCCATCTCCTCCCCTACGAGCAGTACTTC.

The table lists this clonotype with many counts. The V call is TRBV10-3, the J call TRBJ1-2; D uncertain. The CDR3 is made up of 11 amino acids. Germline loops: CDR1 ENHRY, CDR2 SYGVKD. V was trimmed by 3 bases and J by 7 bases, leaving 6 bases between them. Written as DNA, the CDR3 is TGTGCCATCAGTGATGGAATTGGCTACACCTTC. It encodes CAISDGIGYTF.

V is TRBV28 and J is TRBJ2-1, with TRBD2 matching 10 bases. Germline CDR1 and CDR2: MDHEN and SYDVKM. Germline trimming cut 7 bases from V and 4 bases from J; bases unmatched to any gene: 10. CDR3 length equals 16 residues. CDR3 sequence (DNA): TGTGCCAGCATACGGCCGACTAGCGGGCCTTACAATGAGCAGTTCTTC. Amino acid sequence: CASIRPTSGPYNEQFF.

V usage is TRBV12-3 or TRBV12-4 and J usage is TRBJ2-1; 8 bases fit TRBD1. V shed 8 bases and J 4 bases; nucleotides not matched to a gene: 7. There are 14 residues in the CDR3. Here the CDR3 reads CASRSTGAYNEQFF. The CDR3 DNA is TGTGCCAGCCGATCGACAGGGGCATACAATGAGCAGTTCTTC.

CDR3 nucleotide sequence: TGTGCCAGCAGAACCTCAACCGGGACGGTTTCCTACGAGCAGTACTTC. As protein: CASRTSTGTVSYEQYF. This chain uses TRBV6-2 or TRBV6-3 with TRBJ2-7; D may correspond to TRBD1 or TRBD2 (5 bases each). Germline CDR1 and CDR2: MNHEY and SVGEGT. V lost 6 bases and J lost 1, with 19 bases in between. The CDR3 spans 16 residues.

V is TRBV6-5 and J is TRBJ1-1; tentatively, D is TRBD1 (6 bases). V dropped 5 bases and J dropped 5 bases, with 21 bases sitting between them. Germline CDR1 is MNHEY and CDR2 is SVGAGI. This CDR3 spans 16 amino acids. The CDR3 region has the DNA TGTGCCAGCAGTAGAGACGTCGGGGGGCGAGAAACTGAAGCTTTCTTT. Translation gives CASSRDVGGRETEAFF.

The V gene is TRBV20-1, the J gene TRBJ2-1; 10 nucleotides align to TRBD2. With the DNA end fitting TRBJ2-7 better, the J assignment may be wrong. The V gene's germline CDR1 is DFQATT and CDR2 SNEGSKA (reference sequence). CDR3 length equals 15 residues. In DNA form, the CDR3 reads TGCAGTGCTAGTTGGGCTAGCGGGGGTCACAATGAGCAGTACTTC. It encodes CSASWASGGHNEQYF.

This clonotype was counted only a few times. The chain joins TRBV29-1 to TRBJ1-1, with D tentatively TRBD1 (6 bases). This CDR3 spans 15 amino acids. The V end lost 4 bases, the J end lost 0 bases, and 15 bases lay between the germline ends. Germline V gives CDR1 SQVTM, CDR2 ANQGSEA. CDR3: CSVVEGGGMNTEAFF. The CDR3 DNA sequence: TGCAGCGTTGTGGAGGGGGGTGGCATGAACACTGAAGCTTTCTTT.

This clonotype was observed many times. V gene TRBV29-1 combines with J gene TRBJ2-1; 7 bases line up with TRBD1. CDR3 length equals 13 residues. With 5 bases clipped from V and 7 bases from J, the junction kept 8 bases outside the gene matches. CDR1 is SQVTM, CDR2 ANQGSEA, per germline. CDR3: CSVLEDRTNEQFF. The CDR3 coding sequence is TGCAGCGTTTTAGAGGACAGGACGAATGAGCAGTTCTTC.

This clonotype was found a few times. This chain links TRBV5-1 with TRBJ1-6; 7 positions agree with TRBD1. CDR1 and CDR2 (germline): SGHRS, YFSETQ. V dropped 2 bases and J dropped 8; count of bases not matched to a gene: 22. The CDR3 sequence is 20 residues long. The CDR3 loop reads CASSLLLPDRLSVGDSPLHF. The DNA for the CDR3 is TGCGCCAGCAGCTTACTCTTACCGGACAGGTTATCCGTCGGTGATTCACCCCTCCACTTT.

V is TRBV15 and J is TRBJ1-2, with a tentative D call TRBD1 (6 bases). V lost 0 bases and J lost 8, with 16 bases in between. This CDR3 is 15 amino acids long. The V gene's germline CDR1 is LNHNV and CDR2 YYDKDF (reference sequence). CDR3 amino acids: CATSRDRLQGDGYTF. Written as DNA, the CDR3 is TGTGCCACCAGCAGAGATCGGTTACAGGGTGACGGCTACACCTTC.

The CDR3 DNA sequence: TGTGCCAGCAGCGTAAGGGGCCTCCGGGAGCAGTACTTC. Its protein product is CASSVRGLREQYF. The rearrangement links TRBV7-2 to TRBJ2-5; D possibly corresponds to TRBD2 (6 bases). Trimming stripped 5 bases from V and 11 bases from J, with 18 bases between. Germline CDR1 is SGHTA and CDR2 is FQGNSA. There are 13 residues in the CDR3.

This clonotype was observed a few times. The chain recombines TRBV14 with TRBJ2-1, with D perhaps TRBD2 (6 bases). This CDR3 region has 16 residues. Deletions cut 5 bases from V and 4 bases from J, with 18 bases between. Germline V lookup: CDR1 SGHDN, CDR2 FVKESK. DNA of the CDR3: TGTGCCAGCAGCTTACTTTCGGCGGGGATGTACAATGAGCAGTTCTTC. Translated: CASSLLSAGMYNEQFF.

A note on this clonotype: Germline and junction disagree at one end, which may indicate a read error. The rearrangement joins TRBV20-1 to TRBJ2-3; 8 bases agree with TRBD2. CDR1 is DFQATT, CDR2 SNEGSKA, per germline (reference sequence). The CDR3 is 15 residues long. The CDR3 nucleotides read TGCAGTGCTGGAGAGCGGGGGCCGAGCGCAGATACGCAGTATTTT. It encodes CSAGERGPSADTQYF.

The chain joins TRBV29-1 to TRBJ2-3; D possibly corresponds to TRBD1 (6 bases). This CDR3 is 15 amino acids long. Trimming left V 7 bases short and J 0 bases short, with 17 bases between. The germline CDR1 and CDR2 sequences are SQVTM and ANQGSEA. In DNA, the CDR3 is TGCAGCGGGATGATCGGACAGTTGAGCACAGATACGCAGTATTTT. Protein sequence: CSGMIGQLSTDTQYF.

As for this clonotype: A much larger clonotype is one base distant, so this may be a read error. The genes are TRBV7-2 and TRBJ1-2; D may be TRBD1 (5 bases). Trimming shortened V by 5 bases and J by 3 bases, and 19 bases separated the two germline ends. Germline lookup yields CDR1 SGHTA and CDR2 FQGNSA. The CDR3 sequence is 16 residues long. The CDR3 sequence: CASSRGVPGRDYGYTF. As DNA, the CDR3 is TGTGCCAGCAGCCGAGGGGTTCCAGGGCGGGACTATGGCTACACCTTC.

The chain uses TRBV6-2 or TRBV6-3 and TRBJ1-5, with 9 positions matching TRBD1. CDR1 MNHEY and CDR2 SVGEGT come from the germline V gene. The V segment lost 1 base and the J segment 2 bases; nucleotides outside the gene matches: 12. This CDR3 has 19 amino acids. The CDR3 region has the DNA TGTGCCAGCAGTTACTTGAGGACAGGGGTGGCCGTAGGCAATCAGCCCCAGCATTTT. Its translation: CASSYLRTGVAVGNQPQHF.

This clonotype was picked up many times. This chain connects TRBV4-2 to TRBJ2-3; a possible D gene is TRBD1 (6 bases). The CDR3 has 14 amino acids. From germline, CDR1 is LGHNA and CDR2 YNFKEQ. The ends were cut back, 5 bases at V and 0 bases at J, with 9 bases in the middle. The CDR3 bases are TGTGCCAGCAGCGGGGGCAACAGCACAGATACGCAGTATTTT. This sequence encodes CASSGGNSTDTQYF.

This clonotype showed up just a few times. The chain carries TRBV9 and TRBJ2-7; 10 nucleotides line up with TRBD1. The CDR3 totals 16 residues. The V gene's germline CDR1 is SGDLS and CDR2 YYNGEE. Losses at the gene ends were 0 bases for V and 4 bases for J; bases not matched to a gene: 7. CDR3 in DNA: TGTGCCAGCAGCGTAGATGCGACAGGGGGCCGGTACGAGCAGTACTTC. It translates to CASSVDATGGRYEQYF. Full variable domain (remainder filled in from reference TRBV9 and TRBJ2-7): DSGVTQTPKHLITATGQRVTLRCSPRSGDLSVYWYQQSLDQGLQFLIQYYNGEERAKGNILERFSAQQFPDLHSELNLSSLELGDSALYFCASSVDATGGRYEQYFGPGTRLTVT.

The chain has TRBV7-2 and TRBJ2-5; D not resolved. V lost 0 bases and J lost 0, with 5 bases in between. From germline, CDR1 is SGHTA and CDR2 FQGNSA. The length of the CDR3 is 14 residues. DNA for the CDR3: TGTGCCAGCAGCTTAGCGTGGCACCAAGAGACCCAGTACTTC. This translates into CASSLAWHQETQYF.

This clonotype has a single count. A much larger clone lies one base from this, so it may be a read error. V gene TRBV19 combines with J gene TRBJ2-5; D may be TRBD1 or TRBD2 (5 bases each). The CDR3 has 15 residues. Between the trimmed V and J ends, which lost 4 bases and 11 bases, there was a span of 23 bases. The germline gives CDR1 LNHDA, CDR2 SQIVND (reference sequence). The CDR3 here is CASSRLGRNLGEQYF. The CDR3 DNA follows: TGTGCCAGTAGTAGGTTGGGACGAAATCTCGGGGAGCAGTACTTC.

This clonotype was observed a handful of times. The rearrangement joins TRBV2 to TRBJ2-1; D gene ambiguous. Germline-derived CDR1 and CDR2 are SNHLY and FYNNEI. The V and J ends lost 7 bases and 8 bases respectively, with 24 bases between them. The CDR3 is 16 amino acids. CDR3 loop: CASTSGPSPSPDEQFF. The DNA of the CDR3 is TGTGCCAGCACCTCAGGTCCTAGTCCGTCCCCTGATGAGCAGTTCTTC. Filled out from reference TRBV2 and TRBJ2-1, the complete variable domain reads EPEVTQTPSHQVTQMGQEVILRCVPISNHLYFYWYRQILGQKVEFLVSFYNNEISEKSEIFDDQFSVERPDGSNFTLKIRSTKLEDSAMYFCASTSGPSPSPDEQFFGPGTRLTVL.

The rearrangement joins TRBV28 to TRBJ2-1; 10 bases map to TRBD1. The V gene end was trimmed by 5 bases and the J gene end by 14 bases; junction bases not matched to a gene: 9. There are 13 residues in the CDR3. Germline CDR1 is MDHEN and CDR2 is SYDVKM. This chain's CDR3 is CASSVLAGTGEFF. The CDR3 DNA follows: TGTGCCAGCAGTGTATTGGCCGGGACAGGGGAGTTCTTC.

Only a few counts were recorded for this clonotype. The rearrangement joins TRBV5-1 to TRBJ2-6; D unclear. Germline CDR1 and CDR2: SGHRS and YFSETQ. Trimming left V 4 bases short and J 3 bases short, with 11 bases between. CDR3 length equals 15 residues. Here the CDR3 DNA reads TGCGCCAGCAGCCCCCGTTTTGGTGGGGCCAACGTCCTGACTTTC. Its protein product is CASSPRFGGANVLTF.

This clonotype was seen only a few times. The chain links TRBV12-3 or TRBV12-4 to TRBJ1-1, with D possibly being TRBD1 (6 bases). Trimming took off 4 bases at V and 0 bases at J, with 12 bases between the two ends. The CDR3 extends over 15 amino acids. In nucleotides, the CDR3 is TGTGCCAGCAGTTACTCGGGACACGTGAACACTGAAGCTTTCTTT. The encoded protein is CASSYSGHVNTEAFF.

This clonotype was seen only a few times. The gene calls are TRBV20-1 and TRBJ1-4; D is unclear. This CDR3 has 13 amino acids. Germline V gene lookup returns CDR1 DFQATT and CDR2 SNEGSKA (reference sequence). The V and J ends lost 3 bases and 0 bases respectively, with 5 bases between them. The CDR3 region is CSARATTNEKLFF. The CDR3 nucleotides read TGCAGTGCTAGGGCCACAACTAATGAAAAACTGTTTTTT.

This chain links TRBV5-1 with TRBJ2-2, with D perhaps being TRBD1 or TRBD2 (6 bases each). This CDR3 contains 16 residues. V lost 3 bases and J 4 bases, leaving 16 bases between the germline ends. From germline, CDR1 is SGHRS and CDR2 YFSETQ. The CDR3 region has the DNA TGCGCCAGCAGCTCGAAGAGGGGGGACGTCACCGGGGAGCTGTTTTTT. Its translation: CASSSKRGDVTGELFF.

This clonotype was seen a handful of times. The chain carries TRBV11-2 and TRBJ2-1; D is ambiguous. Germline CDR1 SGHAT, CDR2 FQNNGV. Trimming removed 4 bases from V and 6 bases from J, with 13 bases in between. This CDR3 has 14 residues. The CDR3 sequence: CASSSNTDRNEQFF. In DNA form, the CDR3 reads TGTGCCAGCAGCTCCAATACCGACCGCAATGAGCAGTTCTTC.

This clonotype has just a few counts. The chain is built from TRBV10-3 and TRBJ1-1; a weak D match, TRBD1 (5 bases). CDR3 length equals 15 residues. Germline V gene data show CDR1 as ENHRY and CDR2 as SYGVKD. V lost 2 bases, J lost 0 bases, and 10 bases lay in between. The CDR3 sequence is CAISEERQLNTEAFF. In nucleotides, the CDR3 is TGTGCCATCAGTGAGGAAAGACAGCTGAACACTGAAGCTTTCTTT.

V is TRBV7-2 and J is TRBJ2-3; D possibly uses TRBD1 or TRBD2 (5 bases each). Trimming left V 5 bases short and J 6 bases short, with 18 bases between. Germline V CDR1 and CDR2: SGHTA, FQGNSA. The CDR3 is made up of 15 amino acids. The CDR3 nucleotides are TGTGCCAGCAGCCCCGCCGGGGCAGAGTCGGATACGCAGTATTTT. Encoded protein: CASSPAGAESDTQYF.